The 26 T cell receptor beta chains given below trace back to one sample, sequenced in a study of CD8 T cells in Susac syndrome (dated by TCRdb to the late 2010s). The method was the immunoSEQ multiplex PCR assay. RNA was extracted with the RNeasy kit and roughly 0.45 to 1 ug was reverse transcribed using random hexamers. TCRdb reprocessed the public reads (quality trimming at Q25 with fastp, clone calling with MiXCR) and kept in-frame beta chains. Merged by CDR3 protein, the rows form single entries marked with the most common genes and DNA. A total of about 120,000 distinct CDR3 sequences appear in this sample, around 92% of them only once. The top ten constitute approximately 0.12% of the sample. The sequenced material came from CD8+ T cells from PBMCs. The receptors stem from a human donor in good health.

The J gene is TRBJ1-1, the V gene TRBV25-1; D uncertain. V lost 8 bases to trimming and J lost 0 bases, with 7 bases between them. The CDR3 extends over 12 amino acids. Looked up from germline, CDR1 is MGHDK and CDR2 is SYGVNS. The CDR3 spells CASLGMNTEAFF. The CDR3 bases are TGTGCCAGCCTCGGGATGAACACTGAAGCTTTCTTT. Complete variable domain (other parts from reference TRBV25-1 and TRBJ1-1): EADIYQTPRYLVIGTGKKITLECSQTMGHDKMYWYQQDPGMELHLIHYSYGVNSTEKGDLSSESTVSRIRTEHFPLTLESARPSHTSQYLCASLGMNTEAFFGQGTRLTVV.

J is TRBJ1-5 and V is TRBV3-1; D unclear. The V end was cut by 1 base, the J end by 3 bases, with 7 bases between. The germline CDR1 and CDR2 sequences are LGHDT and YNNKEL (reference sequence). The CDR3 totals 14 residues. The CDR3 coding sequence is TGTGCCAGCAGCCAAGCGACACTCAATCAGCCCCAGCATTTT. This translates into CASSQATLNQPQHF.

The chain uses TRBV27 and TRBJ1-1, with D unresolved. CDR3 length: 14 residues. V was pared by 2 bases and J by 6 bases, with 13 bases between. Germline values: CDR1 MNHEY, CDR2 SMNVEV (reference sequence). Written as DNA, the CDR3 is TGTGCCAGCAGTTTAAATCTGGGATGGTCTGAAGCTTTCTTT. Amino acid sequence: CASSLNLGWSEAFF.

The rearrangement joins TRBV30 to TRBJ1-1, with a possible D match to TRBD1 (5 bases). V shed 7 bases and J shed 2 bases, with 20 bases lying between them. The CDR3 has 15 residues. Germline V gene lookup returns CDR1 GTSNPN and CDR2 SVGIG (reference sequence). The CDR3 loop is CASTPTGPRNTEAFF. The CDR3 DNA reads TGTGCCTCCACTCCGACGGGACCGCGCAACACTGAAGCTTTCTTT.

This sequence joins TRBV7-6 and TRBJ2-2; D is undetermined. The CDR3 covers 13 residues. Germline CDR1 reads SGHVS; CDR2 reads FNYEAQ. The ends were cut back, 4 bases at V and 5 bases at J, with 8 bases in the middle. The CDR3: CASSYGPTGELFF. CDR3 DNA: TGTGCCAGCAGCTACGGGCCGACCGGGGAGCTGTTTTTT.

The chain recombines TRBV4-3 with TRBJ2-7; D not resolved. The CDR3 extends over 14 amino acids. Germline V gene data show CDR1 as LGHNA and CDR2 as YSLEER. The V gene lost 1 base and the J gene lost 3 bases, with 10 bases spanning the gap. CDR3 protein: CASSQVVANYEQYF. The CDR3, as DNA: TGCGCCAGCAGCCAAGTCGTAGCAAACTACGAGCAGTACTTC.

The V and J genes are TRBV6-5 and TRBJ2-4, with D unresolved. CDR1 and CDR2 (germline): MNHEY, SVGAGI. This CDR3 contains 15 residues. Deletions cut 0 bases from V and 8 bases from J, with 14 bases between. The CDR3 protein is CASSYSRPPQDIQYF. As DNA, the CDR3 is TGTGCCAGCAGTTACTCGAGGCCCCCCCAGGACATTCAGTACTTC.

This clonotype appeared once. The chain is built from TRBV20-1 and TRBJ2-1; 11 bases map to TRBD2. J was trimmed by 5 bases and V by 0 bases; bases with no gene match: 6. CDR3 length equals 16 residues. CDR1 and CDR2 (germline): DFQATT, SNEGSKA (reference sequence). CDR3 loop: CSARDYLTSGDNEQFF. CDR3 in DNA: TGCAGTGCTAGAGATTACCTGACTAGCGGGGACAATGAGCAGTTCTTC.

This rearrangement joins TRBV25-1 to TRBJ2-1; perhaps TRBD2 as D (6 bases). Germline CDR1 MGHDK, CDR2 SYGVNS. Trimming pared 7 bases from V and 4 bases from J, leaving 14 bases between. The CDR3 length is 14 residues. The DNA of the CDR3 is TGTGCCAGCAACCCGGGGACTCCATACAATGAGCAGTTCTTC. Its translation: CASNPGTPYNEQFF.

The count of this clonotype is one. This chain joins TRBV7-3 and TRBJ1-1; a weak D match, TRBD1 (6 bases). This CDR3 contains 15 residues. Germline values: CDR1 SGHTA, CDR2 FQGTGA. V was trimmed by 5 bases and J by 3 bases, leaving 16 bases between them. The CDR3 spells CASSLEGGLHTEAFF. CDR3 sequence (DNA): TGTGCCAGCAGCCTCGAAGGGGGGTTACACACTGAAGCTTTCTTT.

The V call is TRBV27, the J call TRBJ2-7; D possibly corresponds to TRBD1 (5 bases). Trimming shortened V by 0 bases and J by 3 bases, and 21 bases separated the two germline ends. Germline loops: CDR1 MNHEY, CDR2 SMNVEV (reference sequence). This CDR3 has 18 amino acids. CDR3 residues: CASSLSWAGHATLYEQYF. The CDR3 nucleotides are TGTGCCAGCAGTTTATCGTGGGCAGGGCATGCTACCCTCTACGAGCAGTACTTC.

This clonotype was seen just once. The gene calls are TRBV7-3 and TRBJ1-4, with TRBD1 matching over 9 bases. The CDR3 is 16 amino acids. Trimming took 1 base from V and 6 from J; bases not matched to a gene: 6. CDR1 and CDR2 (germline): SGHTA, FQGTGA. The CDR3 nucleotides are TGTGCCAGCAGCTTAAGGGACAGGGCCGACTATGAAAAACTGTTTTTT. As protein: CASSLRDRADYEKLFF.

The CDR3 protein is CASSLIQGSSYEQYF. The DNA of the CDR3 is TGTGCCAGCAGCTTAATCCAGGGTAGTTCCTACGAGCAGTACTTC. V is TRBV7-3 and J is TRBJ2-7, with a possible D match to TRBD1 (5 bases). The CDR3 consists of 15 residues. Trimming cost V 1 base and J 1 base, with 11 bases left between them. Germline V gene data show CDR1 as SGHTA and CDR2 as FQGTGA.

The chain couples TRBV29-1 to TRBJ2-1; 10 nucleotides align to TRBD2. CDR3 length equals 14 residues. CDR1 SQVTM and CDR2 ANQGSEA come from the germline V gene. The V gene end was trimmed by 4 bases and the J gene end by 10 bases; junction bases not matched to a gene: 10. In nucleotides, the CDR3 is TGCAGCGTTGCCCGAGCGGGAGGGGCGGGGGAGCAGTTCTTC. Residues: CSVARAGGAGEQFF.

This clonotype was seen once. This sequence joins TRBV7-3 and TRBJ2-2; 10 nucleotides agree with TRBD2. After removal of 0 bases from V and 6 bases from J, the junction contained 1 base not matched to a gene. The length of the CDR3 is 15 residues. Germline V gene sequence: CDR1 SGHTA, CDR2 FQGTGA. CDR3 DNA sequence: TGTGCCAGCAGCTTAACAGCGGGAGGGCCCGGGGAGCTGTTTTTT. Translating it yields CASSLTAGGPGELFF.

This chain connects TRBV29-1 to TRBJ2-1, with D maybe TRBD2 (6 bases). Germline CDR1 is SQVTM and CDR2 is ANQGSEA. The CDR3 runs 17 residues. V lost 2 bases to trimming and J lost 0 bases, with 17 bases between them. DNA for the CDR3: TGCAGCGTTGAACGTTGGGGTAGCGGCAGCTCCTACAATGAGCAGTTCTTC. Translating gives CSVERWGSGSSYNEQFF.

This clonotype has just one count. J is TRBJ1-5 and V is TRBV19; a weak D match, TRBD1 (5 bases). Germline V gene lookup returns CDR1 LNHDA and CDR2 SQIVND (reference sequence). Trimming stripped 7 bases from V and 1 base from J, with 11 bases between. The CDR3 extends over 14 amino acids. The CDR3 DNA follows: TGTGCCAGTACCCAGTCAGGGAGCAATCAGCCCCAGCATTTT. Its translation: CASTQSGSNQPQHF. Using reference TRBV19 and TRBJ1-5 for the parts outside the CDR3, the full variable domain is DGGITQSPKYLFRKEGQNVTLSCEQNLNHDAMYWYRQDPGQGLRLIYYSQIVNDFQKGDIAEGYSVSREKKESFPLTVTSAQKNPTAFYLCASTQSGSNQPQHFGDGTRLSIL.

The V and J genes are TRBV5-1 and TRBJ1-1; tentative D call: TRBD1 (5 bases). The V end lost 0 bases, the J end lost 5 bases, and 14 bases lay between the germline ends. The CDR3 length is 15 residues. CDR1 SGHRS and CDR2 YFSETQ come from the germline V gene. CDR3 nucleotides: TGCGCCAGCAGCTTGGCCTCGGGGGGACTAACTGAAGCTTTCTTT. Translation: CASSLASGGLTEAFF.

This clonotype was recorded only once. The V gene is TRBV20-1, the J gene TRBJ1-4; 7 positions agree with TRBD1. The ends lost 7 bases at V and 5 bases at J; junction bases unmatched: 10. CDR1 DFQATT and CDR2 SNEGSKA come from the germline V gene (reference sequence). This CDR3 region has 14 residues. The CDR3 DNA is TGCAGTGTAGATGCGACAGGGTTCAATGAAAAACTGTTTTTT. It translates to CSVDATGFNEKLFF.

The rearrangement uses TRBV7-9 and TRBJ2-7; D tentatively fits TRBD1 or TRBD2 (5 bases each). The CDR3 is made up of 12 amino acids. Trimming shortened V by 8 bases and J by 1 base, and 9 bases separated the two germline ends. Germline lookup yields CDR1 SEHNR and CDR2 FQNEAQ (reference sequence). CDR3 protein: CASGDGSYEQYF. The CDR3 nucleotides read TGTGCCAGCGGGGACGGATCCTACGAGCAGTACTTC.

This clonotype turned up a few times. The genes are TRBV29-1 and TRBJ2-7; perhaps TRBD2 as D (6 bases). The CDR3 is made up of 12 amino acids. In germline, CDR1 is SQVTM, CDR2 ANQGSEA. Trimming removed 4 bases at V and 2 bases at J, with 9 bases between. The CDR3 sequence: CSVVPGAYEQYF. The CDR3 DNA reads TGCAGCGTTGTGCCGGGAGCCTACGAGCAGTACTTC.

The rearrangement links TRBV27 to TRBJ1-5; the D is unclear. CDR1 and CDR2 (germline): MNHEY, SMNVEV (reference sequence). V lost 6 bases, J lost 4 bases, and 13 bases lay in between. The CDR3 is 14 residues long. CDR3: CASSSDGVNQPQHF. In DNA form, the CDR3 reads TGTGCCAGCAGCTCGGACGGAGTAAATCAGCCCCAGCATTTT.

V usage is TRBV20-1 and J usage is TRBJ2-1; D is uncertain. V was cut by 1 base and J by 5 bases, with 9 bases left in between. The CDR3 loop spans 13 amino acids. Germline lookup yields CDR1 DFQATT and CDR2 SNEGSKA (reference sequence). The CDR3: CSARAGFDNEQFF. CDR3 DNA sequence: TGCAGTGCTAGAGCGGGTTTTGACAATGAGCAGTTCTTC.

This chain uses TRBV9 with TRBJ2-5; D tentatively reads TRBD1 or TRBD2 (5 bases each). V shed 2 bases and J shed 5 bases, with 16 bases lying between them. CDR1 and CDR2 (germline): SGDLS, YYNGEE. The CDR3 covers 15 residues. The CDR3 loop is CASSVRDQRLETQYF. The CDR3 DNA reads TGTGCCAGCAGCGTCCGGGACCAGAGGTTGGAGACCCAGTACTTC.

The chain uses TRBV7-2 and TRBJ2-3; TRBD2 matches 9 bases. CDR3 length: 17 residues. J lost 3 bases, V lost 3 bases, and 10 bases had no gene match. CDR1 is SGHTA and CDR2 is FQGNSA in the germline V gene. CDR3 nucleotides: TGTGCCAGCAGCTTTAGCGGGAGATCCGGTTTGACAGATACGCAGTATTTT. As protein: CASSFSGRSGLTDTQYF.

The V gene is TRBV5-1, the J gene TRBJ1-4; a possible D gene is TRBD1 (5 bases). Germline V gene sequence: CDR1 SGHRS, CDR2 YFSETQ. The CDR3 is made up of 14 amino acids. V lost 4 bases and J lost 6, with 13 bases in between. The CDR3 sequence is CASSPGRGDEKLFF. The CDR3 DNA is TGCGCCAGCAGCCCGGGACGGGGGGATGAAAAACTGTTTTTT.